This entry is about one TCR beta chain. The sample holds a few counts of this clonotype. Its antigen is unknown. It has no much larger one-base neighbor in the sample; base qualities were not kept. This sample stems from a study of blood T cells in healthy people across ages (dated by TCRdb to the mid-2010s). Concerning the study at large: In model experiments, template switching captured about one uniquely barcoded TCR beta cDNA molecule for every two T cells. To track age-related changes in TCR beta repertoire diversity, the study relied on deep sequencing normalized with unique cDNA molecular identifiers. The donors were split into four age groups: young (average about 16 years), middle-aged (about 40), aged (around 67) and long-lived (roughly 77). For two donors (one aged 18 to 30 and one aged 80 or older), the study analyzed two additional independent replicas of 1 million unique cDNA reads from the same blood draw.

The approximately 39 donors, aged about 6 to 100 years, were systemically healthy Caucasian individuals from Russia. Each donor gave 8.5 to 10 milliliters of peripheral blood, collected into EDTA-treated Vacutainer tubes. Ficoll-Paque density-gradient centrifugation was used to isolate PBMCs, with at least 6.5 million per sample. Trizol reagent was used to extract total RNA from PBMCs, with at least 6 micrograms per sample. For every donor, an aliquot of PBMCs went through flow cytometry to measure the percentages of naive CD45RAhigh/CD27high T cells. The trim is 5 bases for V and 3 bases for J, with a gap of 19 bases between the germline ends. From the cysteine up to the phenylalanine, the CDR3 has a length of 16 residues. Here the CDR3 DNA is all that survives: 48 bases in frame from base 1. CDR1 and CDR2 were assigned from the germline V gene as MNHEY and SVGEGT. Broad study findings and their caveats: Conclusive comparison of naive and antigen-experienced compartments was prevented by the profiling of bulk unsorted PBMCs. Because the CMV infection status of the donors was unknown, age-related changes in expanded clonotypes may potentially have been confounded. Compared with the aged group, the long-lived group had more naive CD4+ T cells, fewer expanded clones and increased TCR diversity, a pattern suggesting age selection. Estimates of total diversity based on one million sequenced T cells were considered lower bounds and underestimates. As age increased, observed TCR beta diversity per million T cells dropped in a roughly linear way, and a significant reduction was already evident by age 40. Observed TCR beta diversity correlated strongly with the percentage of naive T cells measured by flow cytometry.

The library was obtained by 5' RACE. The data were produced on an Illumina HiSeq 2500. A second PCR of about 7 to 12 cycles was run with a J-beta primer mix and a sample-barcoded 5' primer. A template-switch 5' adaptor carrying 12 random nucleotides introduced a unique molecular identifier onto each TCR beta cDNA molecule. Each sample yielded at least 2.5 million CDR3-containing paired-end reads. The Mint cDNA synthesis kit, primed by a TRBC-specific oligonucleotide, was used to synthesize first-strand cDNA from all RNA. After uracil-DNA glycosylase treatment, a first 18-cycle PCR used universal primers M1SS and BC2_uni_R on all cDNA. Per the source publication's procedure: For normalization, 1 million high-quality reads were randomly selected from each sample, with every read carrying a distinct molecular identifier. Reads sharing molecular identifiers were discarded rather than binned into consensus sequences. MiTCR, run with a Q25 quality threshold and the strictest error-elimination algorithm, handled CDR3 identification, clonotype clustering and error correction. A nonparametric unseen species model with Euler transformation was used to estimate lower-bound total TCR beta diversity. The public reads were reanalyzed by TCRdb: fastp trimming at Q25, MiXCR alignment, in-frame beta chains only. A single entry per CDR3 protein holds the most common genes and DNA from its merged rows. The V and J calls here are based on TCRdb, not the publication. The sample profile shows about 760,000 distinct CDR3 sequences; around a quarter of them were found once. The ten largest make up 9.4% of the sample.

This same sample was also taken into another study, of T cells of mothers and their children. As that second paper reports: Nine systemically healthy Caucasian individuals served as donors, namely three mothers together with their six children. cDNA synthesis used all of the extracted RNA, with about 1.5 ug of RNA in each 15 ul reaction. In the second PCR, the M1S primer introduced both the sample barcodes and 2-4 random nucleotides. Each mother yielded over 8 million TCR beta CDR3 reads and each child 2.5 million to 3 million reads. Thymic selection shapes the output of TCR recombination in a similar way in related and unrelated pairs, and inherited differences have a minor effect. Normalized repertoire overlap in related mother-child pairs was always slightly higher than in unrelated mother-child pairs, but the difference was never significant. No persistent microchimeric T cell clones were detected, at a sensitivity of roughly 93 clones per million clonotypes. In the study, deep NGS was used to compare the TCR beta repertoires of mothers and children, and features distinguishing related mother-child pairs from unrelated individuals were sought. The mean age was roughly 44 +/- 4 years for the mothers and about 12 +/- 4 years for the children. Libraries were sequenced on Illumina HiSeq 2000 with 100+100 nt paired-end reads after adapter ligation with NEBNext reagents. Mother and child libraries were prepared a month apart and sequenced in separate runs to prevent cross-contamination. Between 500,000 and 2,000,000 distinct TCR beta clonotypes were identified per donor. Naive TCR beta clonotypes were estimated from low-frequency clonotypes matched to each donor's FACS-determined naive share, without sorting.

The sequence derives from a boy younger than 18 in good health. Source material: blood. The chain is assembled from TRBV6-2 or TRBV6-3 and TRBJ2-5; the D gene assignment is ambiguous. In nucleotides, the sequence is TGTGCCAGCAGTGCCGTGTGGCAGTCCCCCGAAGAGACCCAGTACTTC. Its protein product is CASSAVWQSPEETQYF.